Each of the 28 T cell receptor beta chains below was sequenced from the same sample in a study of identical twins. MiXCR, applied by TCRdb to the 5' RACE reads, yields one record per CDR3 protein. The sample has some 790,000 distinct CDR3 sequences; 15% to 20% are singletons. This sample was also put to use in a study of T cells expressing NK-cell markers.

Specimen: PBMCs. All receptors come from a woman aged 18-29 years in good health.

This clonotype has just a few counts. The chain recombines TRBV20-1 with TRBJ2-1; 12 bases agree with TRBD2. Germline V lookup: CDR1 DFQATT, CDR2 SNEGSKA (reference sequence). V shed 2 bases, J shed 3 bases, and the junction held 11 bases outside the gene matches. The CDR3 is 18 amino acids. The CDR3 reads CSARPPIRTSGDYNEQFF. As DNA, the CDR3 is TGCAGTGCTAGACCTCCGATCCGGACTAGCGGGGACTACAATGAGCAGTTCTTC.

This clonotype was counted a few times. This chain connects TRBV6-1 to TRBJ2-5; D might be TRBD1 or TRBD2, each matching 5 bases. This CDR3 has 15 amino acids. Germline lookup yields CDR1 MNHNS and CDR2 SASEGT. V was cut by 8 bases and J by 2 bases, with 18 bases left in between. In DNA form, the CDR3 reads TGTGCCAGCCGGGGTTTCGGGGCCTTACAAGAGACCCAGTACTTC. This gives the protein CASRGFGALQETQYF.

This clonotype has a count of ten or more. This chain uses TRBV6-2 or TRBV6-3 with TRBJ2-1; TRBD2 agrees at 11 bases. V lost 8 bases to trimming and J lost 4 bases; unmatched junction nucleotides: 1. CDR1 and CDR2 from the germline V gene are MNHEY and SVGEGT. The CDR3 totals 13 residues. This CDR3 is CASGTSGYNEQFF. The CDR3 DNA sequence: TGTGCCAGCGGGACTAGCGGTTACAATGAGCAGTTCTTC.

This clonotype has only a few counts. This chain uses TRBV7-9 with TRBJ2-2; D is unclear. Per germline, CDR1 SEHNR and CDR2 FQNEAQ (reference sequence). The V end lost 3 bases, the J end lost 7 bases, and 6 bases lay between the germline ends. The CDR3 runs to 12 residues. CDR3 nucleotide sequence: TGTGCCAGCAGCTTGGTGATCGGGGAGCTGTTTTTT. Protein: CASSLVIGELFF.

The rearrangement joins TRBV20-1 to TRBJ2-5; D may match TRBD1 or TRBD2 (6 bases each). The CDR3 loop spans 14 amino acids. Germline V gene data show CDR1 as DFQATT and CDR2 as SNEGSKA (reference sequence). The germline V and J ends were trimmed by 3 bases and 4 bases, with 15 bases remaining between them. As DNA, the CDR3 is TGCAGTGCTAGTATCCTGGGGGGCGCAGAGACCCAGTACTTC. It translates to CSASILGGAETQYF.

The chain carries TRBV10-3 and TRBJ2-7; 10 nucleotides align to TRBD1. V lost 8 bases and J lost 4; bases outside the gene matches: 8. Germline assignment: CDR1 ENHRY and CDR2 SYGVKD. The CDR3 consists of 14 residues. The CDR3 DNA sequence: TGTGCCATCGCGGGACAGGGGATTTTTTACGAGCAGTACTTC. Translating gives CAIAGQGIFYEQYF.

The V gene is TRBV10-1, the J gene TRBJ2-7; D possibly corresponds to TRBD2 (5 bases). The CDR3 is 15 residues long. From germline, CDR1 is WNHNN and CDR2 SYGVQD (reference sequence). V was clipped by 0 bases and J by 3 bases, with 12 bases between them. In nucleotides, the CDR3 is TGCGCCAGCAGTGAGTCGAGCCTAGCCGGCTACGAGCAGTACTTC. As protein: CASSESSLAGYEQYF.

The table lists this clonotype with a few counts. The chain links TRBV12-3 or TRBV12-4 to TRBJ2-1; 11 bases match TRBD2. J lost 2 bases, V lost 6 bases, and 12 bases had no gene match. There are 18 residues in the CDR3. CDR3: CASSGLAGQKETYNEQFF. For the CDR3, the DNA is TGTGCCAGCAGCGGACTAGCGGGCCAAAAGGAGACCTACAATGAGCAGTTCTTC.

The rearrangement uses TRBV2 and TRBJ2-7, with D possibly being TRBD1 (5 bases). Germline CDR1 SNHLY, CDR2 FYNNEI. The CDR3 consists of 13 residues. Trimming cost V 8 bases and J 3 bases, with 14 bases left between them. The CDR3 is CASVRGLDYEQYF. The CDR3 DNA reads TGTGCCAGCGTAAGGGGCTTAGACTACGAGCAGTACTTC.

There are a few counts of this clonotype. The chain links TRBV19 to TRBJ2-7, with 7 bases aligning to TRBD1. V trimming: 10 bases; J trimming: 2 bases; junction bases outside the gene matches: 8. The CDR3 has 13 amino acids. In germline, CDR1 is LNHDA, CDR2 SQIVND (reference sequence). The CDR3 DNA is TGTGCCACTCGGACAGGTTCCCCCTACGAGCAGTACTTC. Translation: CATRTGSPYEQYF. Complete variable domain (other parts from reference TRBV19 and TRBJ2-7): DGGITQSPKYLFRKEGQNVTLSCEQNLNHDAMYWYRQDPGQGLRLIYYSQIVNDFQKGDIAEGYSVSREKKESFPLTVTSAQKNPTAFYLCATRTGSPYEQYFGPGTRLTVT.

This clonotype was detected a few times. The chain carries TRBV6-2 or TRBV6-3 and TRBJ2-1, with D possibly matching TRBD2 (6 bases). V lost 8 bases, J lost 15 bases, and 17 bases lay in between. CDR1 is MNHEY and CDR2 is SVGEGT in the germline V gene. The CDR3 contains 11 residues. The CDR3: CASGRREESFF. DNA of the CDR3: TGTGCCAGCGGTAGGAGGGAGGAGTCGTTCTTC.

This clonotype has more than one count but fewer than ten. The chain carries TRBV20-1 and TRBJ2-7; TRBD1 matches at 7 bases. In germline, CDR1 is DFQATT, CDR2 SNEGSKA (reference sequence). The CDR3 sequence is 18 residues long. V shed 5 bases and J 6 bases; nucleotides not matched to a gene: 25. This CDR3 is CSAGVVKGASILLSEQYF. CDR3 nucleotide sequence: TGCAGTGCTGGAGTCGTGAAGGGGGCTTCTATTCTTCTAAGCGAGCAGTACTTC.

In this sample, this clonotype turned up a few times. J is TRBJ2-3 and V is TRBV7-8, with TRBD2 matching over 7 bases. The CDR3 is 14 amino acids. Germline CDR1 and CDR2: SGHVS and FQNEAQ. V lost 8 bases, J lost 3 bases, and 8 bases stayed unmatched. As DNA, the CDR3 is TGTGCCAGCGGCAAAGCAGCGGGGACAGATACGCAGTATTTT. Protein sequence: CASGKAAGTDTQYF.

In its sample, this clonotype was seen many times. CDR3 sequence (DNA): TGTGCCAGTAGTATAGGGGGACAGATGAACACTGAAGCTTTCTTT. This sequence encodes CASSIGGQMNTEAFF. The rearrangement joins TRBV19 to TRBJ1-1; 7 nucleotides align to TRBD1. The CDR3 has 15 amino acids. The germline V gene has CDR1 LNHDA and CDR2 SQIVND (reference sequence). The V segment lost 1 base and the J segment 0 bases; nucleotides outside the gene matches: 2.

There are a few counts of this clonotype. The chain links TRBV9 to TRBJ2-2; 9 nucleotides agree with TRBD1. The CDR3 contains 14 residues. Germline CDR1 is SGDLS and CDR2 is YYNGEE. After removal of 4 bases from V and 4 bases from J, the junction contained 2 bases not matched to a gene. The CDR3 DNA reads as TGTGCCAGCAGCTGGGGACAGGGCACCGGGGAGCTGTTTTTT. It translates to CASSWGQGTGELFF.

The chain uses TRBV6-2 or TRBV6-3 and TRBJ1-1; 9 nucleotides line up with TRBD1. The CDR3 is made up of 15 amino acids. Unmatched junction bases numbered 6, after V lost 2 bases and J lost 5 bases. Germline CDR1 is MNHEY and CDR2 is SVGEGT. CDR3 coding DNA: TGTGCCAGCAGTTACACAGGGGGCGCGGAAACTGAAGCTTTCTTT. Amino acids: CASSYTGGAETEAFF.

This clonotype was counted between two and nine times. CDR3 in DNA: TGCAGTGCTACACGACAGTACAATGAGCAGTTCTTC. Protein: CSATRQYNEQFF. The chain recombines TRBV20-1 with TRBJ2-1; possibly TRBD1 for D (5 bases). The V gene's germline CDR1 is DFQATT and CDR2 SNEGSKA (reference sequence). V lost 4 bases and J 4 bases, leaving 8 bases between the germline ends. The CDR3 length is 12 residues.

J is TRBJ2-7 and V is TRBV3-1; D is uncertain. The length of the CDR3 is 12 residues. V lost 1 base and J 5 bases, leaving 6 bases between the germline ends. Germline V lookup: CDR1 LGHDT, CDR2 YNNKEL (reference sequence). CDR3 nucleotides: TGTGCCAGCAGCCAAGTAAACCACGAGCAGTACTTC. It encodes CASSQVNHEQYF.

The V call is TRBV7-2, the J call TRBJ2-3, with D maybe TRBD1 (6 bases). The CDR3 has 15 amino acids. Germline-derived CDR1 and CDR2 are SGHTA and FQGNSA. The V end lost 1 base, the J end lost 1 base, and 9 bases lay between the germline ends. The CDR3 DNA is TGTGCCAGCAGCTTAGTGGGGGCTCGCACAGATACGCAGTATTTT. It is translated as CASSLVGARTDTQYF.

The sample holds a few counts of this clonotype. This rearrangement joins TRBV9 to TRBJ2-5; no clear D gene. V lost 2 bases, J lost 1 base, and 9 bases lay in between. CDR1 and CDR2 (germline): SGDLS, YYNGEE. The length of the CDR3 is 14 residues. The DNA of the CDR3 is TGTGCCAGCAGCGTCGCGGCGTCCCAAGAGACCCAGTACTTC. Residues: CASSVAASQETQYF. The variable domain in full, completed from reference TRBV9 and TRBJ2-5, reads DSGVTQTPKHLITATGQRVTLRCSPRSGDLSVYWYQQSLDQGLQFLIQYYNGEERAKGNILERFSAQQFPDLHSELNLSSLELGDSALYFCASSVAASQETQYFGPGTRLLVL.

This rearrangement joins TRBV20-1 to TRBJ2-5, with 9 bases lining up with TRBD2. CDR3 length: 15 residues. Germline values: CDR1 DFQATT, CDR2 SNEGSKA (reference sequence). The J segment lost 0 bases and the V segment lost 3 bases, leaving 5 bases of the junction unmatched. The CDR3 DNA sequence: TGCAGTGCTAGTAGCCTAGCGGGGAACCAAGAGACCCAGTACTTC. This sequence encodes CSASSLAGNQETQYF.

This clonotype was found a few times. The V call is TRBV6-1, the J call TRBJ2-1, with D maybe TRBD2 (6 bases). Germline V gene data show CDR1 as MNHNS and CDR2 as SASEGT. V was trimmed by 6 bases and J by 12 bases, leaving 18 bases between them. The CDR3 length is 13 residues. The CDR3 sequence is CASSRTKRSVQFF. The CDR3 DNA sequence: TGTGCCAGCAGCCGGACTAAGAGGTCTGTGCAGTTCTTC.

The chain recombines TRBV12-3 or TRBV12-4 with TRBJ2-3; TRBD2 matches 12 bases. V trimming: 6 bases; J trimming: 5 bases; junction bases outside the gene matches: 6. The CDR3 is made up of 15 amino acids. CDR3 DNA: TGTGCCAGCAGCCCTAGCGGGAGGGCCAGAGATACGCAGTATTTT. Encoded protein: CASSPSGRARDTQYF.

This clonotype was counted once. The V call is TRBV4-2, the J call TRBJ2-1; 16 nucleotides match TRBD2. Germline loops: CDR1 LGHNA, CDR2 YNFKEQ. The CDR3 is made up of 22 amino acids. V trimming: 4 bases; J trimming: 0 bases; junction bases outside the gene matches: 15. The CDR3 region is CASSPPEPGTSGRGISYNEQFF. In nucleotides, the CDR3 is TGTGCCAGCAGCCCCCCGGAACCGGGGACTAGCGGGAGGGGGATCTCCTACAATGAGCAGTTCTTC.

This clonotype has a handful of counts. The rearrangement joins TRBV12-3 or TRBV12-4 to TRBJ2-2; D not certain. V was cut by 3 bases and J by 5 bases, with 10 bases left in between. The CDR3 is 14 amino acids. Here the CDR3 reads CASSLQAETGELFF. The CDR3 DNA reads as TGTGCCAGCAGTTTGCAGGCAGAGACCGGGGAGCTGTTTTTT.

The gene calls are TRBV29-1 and TRBJ2-7; D may be TRBD1 (6 bases). This CDR3 comprises 14 residues. V dropped 1 base and J dropped 4 bases, with 14 bases sitting between them. The germline gives CDR1 SQVTM, CDR2 ANQGSEA. The CDR3 DNA reads TGCAGCGTTGAAGCTATGGACAGCCCTTACGAGCAGTACTTC. Amino acids: CSVEAMDSPYEQYF.

This clonotype was detected a few times. The chain employs TRBV5-1 and TRBJ1-4, with D unclear. Trimming pared 6 bases from V and 3 bases from J, leaving 15 bases between. The CDR3 contains 15 residues. Germline CDR1 SGHRS, CDR2 YFSETQ. CDR3 loop: CASTPRGVANEKLFF. As DNA, the CDR3 is TGCGCCAGCACCCCCCGGGGAGTCGCTAATGAAAAACTGTTTTTT.

This clonotype was found a few times. The chain has TRBV2 and TRBJ1-6; no definite D call. The germline V gene encodes CDR1 SNHLY and CDR2 FYNNEI. With 6 bases removed from V and 5 bases from J, the gap between germline ends came to 11 bases. The CDR3 runs 14 residues. The CDR3 nucleotides are TGTGCCAGCAGAAGAACCGAAGATAATTCACCCCTCCACTTT. Amino acids: CASRRTEDNSPLHF.